This is a list of T cell receptor beta chains from one sample in a study of control samples from healthy donors and cancer patients. Assay used: immunoSEQ multiplex PCR; TCRdb lists only in-frame clones, some missing. In the table there are about 80,000 clones, 84% of which are singletons. The specimen sequenced was PBMCs. Receptor source: a man in his sixties with head and neck cancer. The CDR3 runs from the conserved cysteine through the conserved F or W. A D gene is named only where the DNA matches it firmly. For some rows the clone size is stated as once, few or many, or as a class when expanded; others skip it.

d_call | clone_size | j_call | v_call | cdr3_aa | cdr3_nt
- | - | TRBJ2-3 | TRBV14 | CASSQDSPRSTDTQYF | TGTGCCAGCAGCCAAGATTCGCCTCGGAGCACAGATACGCAGTATTTT
- | - | TRBJ2-1 | TRBV7-9 | CASSQLPGTGDEQFF | TGTGCCAGCAGTCAACTCCCCGGTACGGGCGATGAGCAGTTCTTC
- | - | TRBJ2-5 | TRBV19 | CASRAVGQETQYF | TGTGCCAGTAGAGCGGTAGGGCAAGAGACCCAGTACTTC
TRBD2 | - | TRBJ2-3 | TRBV5-1 | CASSSMGLAGESDTQYF | TGCGCCAGCAGCTCCATGGGACTAGCGGGAGAATCAGATACGCAGTATTTT
TRBD2 | - | TRBJ2-5 | TRBV11-2 | CASSPGRWGEGETQYF | TGTGCCAGCAGCCCCGGTCGATGGGGGGAGGGGGAGACCCAGTACTTC
- | - | TRBJ2-1 | TRBV18 | CASSPQQDNEQFF | TGTGCCAGCTCACCGCAACAGGACAATGAGCAGTTCTTC
- | - | TRBJ1-1 | TRBV5-1 | CASSLRLTHTEAFF | TGCGCCAGCAGCCTCCGACTGACTCACACTGAAGCTTTCTTT
- | - | TRBJ1-4 | TRBV28 | CASSLSQNEKLFF | TGTGCCAGCAGTTTAAGTCAGAATGAAAAACTGTTTTTT
- | - | TRBJ1-4 | TRBV5-1 | CASSLTGGSEKLFF | TGCGCCAGCAGCCTCACGGGGGGAAGTGAAAAACTGTTTTTT
TRBD1 | once | TRBJ2-1 | TRBV11-1 | CASSFDRANEQFF | TGTGCCAGCAGTTTCGACAGGGCCAATGAGCAGTTCTTC
- | few | TRBJ1-2 | TRBV5-5 | CASSSPPGPPNGYTF | TGTGCCAGCAGTTCCCCACCGGGACCCCCGAATGGCTACACCTTC
TRBD2 | - | TRBJ2-7 | TRBV23-1 | CASRREREQGYYEQYF | TGCGCCAGCAGGAGAGAGCGGGAGCAGGGATACTACGAGCAGTACTTC
- | - | TRBJ1-4 | TRBV27 | CASSPTGTEGGKLFF | TGTGCCAGCAGTCCAACCGGGACGGAGGGGGGAAAACTGTTTTTT
- | - | TRBJ1-2 | TRBV28 | CASSSPQGRNYGYTF | TGTGCCAGCAGTTCACCGCAGGGGCGTAACTATGGCTACACCTTC
- | - | TRBJ2-7 | TRBV28 | CASSPYEQYF | TGTGCCTCCTCCCCCTACGAGCAGTACTTC
- | - | TRBJ2-7 | TRBV10-3 | CATSAADEQYF | TGTGCCACATCTGCGGCCGATGAGCAGTACTTC
TRBD1 | - | TRBJ1-5 | TRBV6-6 | CASSRTGSSNQPQHF | TGTGCCAGCAGCAGGACAGGGAGTAGCAATCAGCCCCAGCATTTT
- | - | TRBJ2-3 | TRBV3-1/TRBV3-2 | CASSHRTDTQYF | TGTGCCAGCAGCCATCGTACAGATACGCAGTATTTT
- | - | TRBJ1-1 | TRBV25-1 | CASSGSGIGTEAFF | TGTGCCAGCAGTGGATCAGGTATCGGCACTGAAGCTTTCTTT
- | once | TRBJ2-3 | TRBV2 | CASSDTGVTDTQYF | TGTGCCAGCAGTGATACCGGGGTCACAGATACGCAGTATTTT
TRBD1 | - | TRBJ1-1 | TRBV3-1/TRBV3-2 | CASSQGTVNTEAFF | TGTGCCAGCAGCCAGGGGACAGTGAACACTGAAGCTTTCTTT
- | - | TRBJ1-5 | TRBV19 | CASSMSRQRNSNQPQHF | TGTGCCAGTAGTATGAGTCGACAGCGAAATAGCAATCAGCCCCAGCATTTT
- | - | TRBJ2-1 | TRBV7-9 | CASRSDYYNEQFF | TGTGCCAGCAGATCTGACTACTACAATGAGCAGTTCTTC
TRBD1 | - | TRBJ1-1 | TRBV19 | CASRDRGNTEAFF | TGTGCCAGTAGGGACAGGGGTAACACTGAAGCTTTCTTT
- | - | TRBJ2-2 | TRBV19 | CASSTQVWAGELFF | TGTGCCAGTAGTACCCAGGTTTGGGCCGGGGAGCTGTTTTTT
TRBD1 | - | TRBJ1-2 | TRBV2 | CASSGQGVSGYTF | TGTGCCAGCAGTGGACAGGGGGTCAGCGGCTACACCTTC
- | - | TRBJ2-3 | TRBV6-5 | CASAPVSTDTQYF | TGTGCCAGCGCGCCAGTGAGCACAGATACGCAGTATTTT
- | - | TRBJ2-1 | TRBV5-6 | CASSLQGNWGRNEQFF | TGTGCCAGCAGCTTGCAAGGGAATTGGGGCCGCAATGAGCAGTTCTTC
TRBD2 | - | TRBJ2-7 | TRBV18 | CASSPPSGRASYEQYF | TGTGCCAGCTCACCACCAAGCGGGAGGGCCTCCTACGAGCAGTACTTC
TRBD1 | once | TRBJ2-3 | TRBV24-1 | CATSDAYRGDTQYF | TGTGCCACCAGTGACGCATACAGGGGAGATACGCAGTATTTT
TRBD1 | few | TRBJ1-1 | TRBV10-3 | CAIRDRASVDTEAFF | TGTGCCATCAGGGACAGGGCCTCGGTAGACACTGAAGCTTTCTTT
- | few | TRBJ2-5 | TRBV7-9 | CASSFGLGETQYF | TGTGCCAGCAGCTTCGGGCTCGGGGAGACCCAGTACTTC
TRBD2 | - | TRBJ2-1 | TRBV18 | CASSPPRAGGIDEQFF | TGTGCCAGCTCACCACCGAGAGCGGGAGGAATCGATGAGCAGTTCTTC
- | - | TRBJ2-2 | TRBV5-6 | CASSRTPAGMGGELFF | TGTGCCAGCAGCCGGACCCCTGCGGGAATGGGCGGGGAGCTGTTTTTT
- | - | TRBJ2-6 | TRBV5-1 | CASSPGGNGANVLTF | TGCGCCAGCAGCCCTGGGGGGAACGGGGCCAACGTCCTGACTTTC
- | - | TRBJ2-1 | TRBV19 | CASSIDTGSPYNEQFF | TGTGCCAGTAGTATAGATACAGGGAGTCCCTACAATGAGCAGTTCTTC
- | - | TRBJ2-1 | TRBV4-1 | CASSHRHNRNEQFF | TGCGCCAGCAGCCATAGACATAACCGCAATGAGCAGTTCTTC
- | large | TRBJ2-3 | TRBV29-1 | CSATQDPTDTQYF | TGCAGCGCCACTCAGGATCCAACAGATACGCAGTATTTT
- | - | TRBJ1-2 | TRBV30 | CAWSVPRHRLDGYTF | TGTGCCTGGAGTGTGCCCAGGCACCGCCTGGATGGCTACACCTTC
- | few | TRBJ1-1 | TRBV25-1 | CASSNRDGNTEAFF | TGTGCCAGCAGTAACAGGGATGGGAACACTGAAGCTTTCTTT